This T cell receptor (beta chain) was sequenced for a study of CD8 T cells in ankylosing spondylitis. This clonotype was observed at least ten times. Its antigen is not known. Broader study findings: A motif in TCR beta, a set of eight or nine highly homologous variants, appeared characteristic of ankylosing spondylitis blood. Previously reported in reactive arthritis synovial fluid and blood were some of the motif variants.

Library preparation for TCR beta used quantitative 5'-RACE with molecular barcodes. TCRdb analysed the 5' RACE reads with MiXCR anew, one entry per CDR3 protein. This table holds 200,000 to 250,000 distinct CDR3 sequences, approximately 8.4% found once. The CDR3 loop spans 14 amino acids. Germline V lookup: CDR1 SGHVS, CDR2 FQNEAQ. J gave up 5 bases and V 5 bases, and 5 bases lay outside the gene matches. This TCR came from a female donor with ankylosing spondylitis or in good health (not recorded which). The V and J genes are TRBV7-8 and TRBJ2-1; 8 bases are a match to TRBD1. Material for sequencing was blood, either unsorted or a sorted T cell fraction (not recorded which). The DNA of the CDR3 is TGTGCCAGCAGCCGGAACAGGGGGGACAATGAGCAGTTCTTC. Its translation: CASSRNRGDNEQFF. The whole variable domain, remainder taken from reference TRBV7-8 and TRBJ2-1, is GAGVSQSPRYKVAKRGQDVALRCDPISGHVSLFWYQQALGQGPEFLTYFQNEAQLDKSGLPSDRFFAERPEGSVSTLKIQRTQQEDSAVYLCASSRNRGDNEQFFGPGTRLTVL.